This T cell receptor (beta chain) originates from a study of blood T cell repertoires in COVID-19. Study-wide background: COVID-19 samples collected from the United States, Italy and Spain covered acute and convalescent phases.

Sequencing used immunoSEQ multiplex PCR; TCRdb keeps in-frame clones, though not all of them. The sample carries around 360,000 clones, roughly nine tenths recorded once. The CDR3 spans 13 residues. Per germline, CDR1 SGHTA and CDR2 FQGTGA. The V end was cut by 2 bases, the J end by 7 bases, with 11 bases between. This clonotype was sampled from a woman aged 25 to 39 who had recovered from COVID-19. Sequencing input: PBMCs or T cells enriched from blood (not recorded which). The chain combines TRBV7-3 with TRBJ1-1; D gene ambiguous. In DNA form, the CDR3 reads TGTGCCAGCAGCTTAGGCGGCAGAAATGAAGCTTTCTTT. Residues: CASSLGGRNEAFF.